Presented here are 16 T cell receptor beta chains from one specimen sequenced in a study of T cell responses to AZD1222 COVID-19 vaccine. Libraries were prepared by immunoSEQ multiplex PCR; TCRdb keeps only in-frame clonotypes and omits some of them. The sample lists 70,000 to 95,000 clones, 70% to 90% occurring once. The material was peripheral blood, obtained 28 days after the second AZD1222 dose. These receptors were collected from an adult who received the AZD1222 COVID-19 vaccine.

The V call is TRBV18, the J call TRBJ1-1; no clear D. V gave up 6 bases and J gave up 1 base, with 9 bases separating them. The germline gives CDR1 KGHSH, CDR2 LQKENI. The length of the CDR3 is 13 residues. CDR3 in DNA: TGTGCCAGCTCGTTGGGAGCGAACACTGAAGCTTTCTTT. Its protein is CASSLGANTEAFF.

V gene TRBV27 combines with J gene TRBJ2-7, with D possibly TRBD2 on 6 matching bases. The CDR3 spans 16 residues. Germline V gives CDR1 MNHEY, CDR2 SMNVEV (reference sequence). V lost 4 bases and J 6 bases, leaving 22 bases between the germline ends. The CDR3 is CASSYRAVEAGSEQYF. As DNA, the CDR3 is TGTGCCAGCAGTTATAGGGCCGTGGAGGCGGGGAGCGAGCAGTACTTC.

The chain has TRBV11-2 and TRBJ2-7; D perhaps matches TRBD2 (6 bases). The V and J ends lost 3 bases and 2 bases respectively, with 11 bases between them. The germline V gene encodes CDR1 SGHAT and CDR2 FQNNGV. The CDR3 has 14 amino acids. CDR3 coding DNA: TGTGCCAGCAGCTTTATCGGGAGCACCTACGAGCAGTACTTC. This gives the protein CASSFIGSTYEQYF.

V usage is TRBV2 and J usage is TRBJ1-5; 9 positions agree with TRBD1. The J segment lost 7 bases and the V segment lost 6 bases, leaving 7 bases of the junction unmatched. The germline CDR1 and CDR2 sequences are SNHLY and FYNNEI. CDR3 length equals 14 residues. The CDR3 reads CASRAGTGHQPQHF. In DNA, the CDR3 is TGTGCCAGCAGAGCCGGGACAGGGCACCAGCCCCAGCATTTT.

This chain uses TRBV18 with TRBJ1-4, with 7 bases matching TRBD1. The germline gives CDR1 KGHSH, CDR2 LQKENI. This CDR3 is built from 15 residues. V dropped 4 bases and J dropped 7; count of bases not matched to a gene: 9. The chain's CDR3 is CASSLTGDSGEKLFF. As DNA, the CDR3 is TGTGCCAGCTCACTTACAGGGGATTCGGGTGAAAAACTGTTTTTT.

This chain links TRBV6-5 with TRBJ1-4; 8 nucleotides line up with TRBD1. Per the germline V gene, CDR1 is MNHEY and CDR2 is SVGAGI. This CDR3 contains 14 residues. V shed 5 bases, J shed 7 bases, and the junction held 6 bases outside the gene matches. In DNA form, the CDR3 reads TGTGCCAGCAGTAGAAGACAGGGGTCTGAAAAACTGTTTTTT. As protein: CASSRRQGSEKLFF.

The rearrangement links TRBV30 to TRBJ1-4; 9 nucleotides agree with TRBD1. Looked up from germline, CDR1 is GTSNPN and CDR2 is SVGIG (reference sequence). This CDR3 has 15 amino acids. V lost 3 bases, J lost 10 bases, and 12 bases stayed unmatched. Here the CDR3 DNA reads TGTGCCTGGAGGCGAGTGGACAGGGGATTGGGAAAACTGTTTTTT. Translated, it gives CAWRRVDRGLGKLFF.

V and J are TRBV7-9 and TRBJ1-5; D is possibly TRBD1 (6 bases). CDR3 length: 13 amino acids. The germline gives CDR1 SEHNR, CDR2 FQNEAQ (reference sequence). CDR3 nucleotide sequence: TGTGCTTCAGCCAGGGGCAGCGATCAGCCCCAGCATTTT. This codes for CASARGSDQPQHF.

The gene calls are TRBV30 and TRBJ2-3; D is uncertain. Germline values: CDR1 GTSNPN, CDR2 SVGIG (reference sequence). CDR3 length equals 14 residues. V lost 3 bases to trimming and J lost 0 bases, with 10 bases between them. The CDR3 DNA sequence: TGTGCCTGGAGCGTAGTAAGCAGCACAGATACGCAGTATTTT. Protein product: CAWSVVSSTDTQYF.

The V gene is TRBV2, the J gene TRBJ2-5; D remains ambiguous. V was pared by 6 bases and J by 7 bases, with 12 bases between. Germline-derived CDR1 and CDR2 are SNHLY and FYNNEI. This CDR3 comprises 12 residues. The CDR3 region has the DNA TGTGCCAGCAGGACCGGCCCGGGGACCCAGTACTTC. Its protein product is CASRTGPGTQYF.

The V gene is TRBV6-1, the J gene TRBJ1-2; D is uncertain. Trimming pared 1 base from V and 4 bases from J, leaving 10 bases between. Germline V gene data show CDR1 as MNHNS and CDR2 as SASEGT. This CDR3 contains 14 residues. In DNA form, the CDR3 reads TGTGCCAGCAGTGAAGGAACGACGTCCTATGGCTACACCTTC. It yields the protein CASSEGTTSYGYTF.

The chain joins TRBV7-3 to TRBJ2-1; TRBD2 matches at 7 bases. Unmatched junction bases numbered 7, after V lost 3 bases and J lost 5 bases. This CDR3 has 15 amino acids. Germline V gene data show CDR1 as SGHTA and CDR2 as FQGTGA. CDR3 coding DNA: TGTGCCAGCAGCTTTCAGCGGGGAAGGAACAATGAGCAGTTCTTC. Its protein is CASSFQRGRNNEQFF.

The genes are TRBV19 and TRBJ1-1, with TRBD1 matching 11 bases. This CDR3 is 15 amino acids long. With 5 bases clipped from V and 7 bases from J, the junction kept 9 bases outside the gene matches. Germline V gene lookup returns CDR1 LNHDA and CDR2 SQIVND (reference sequence). CDR3: CASSPRGQGAGEAFF. As DNA, the CDR3 is TGTGCCAGTAGTCCTCGTGGACAGGGGGCTGGTGAAGCTTTCTTT.

This clone was detected only a few times. The J gene is TRBJ2-2, the V gene TRBV30; D is undetermined. Germline assignment: CDR1 GTSNPN and CDR2 SVGIG (reference sequence). The V end was cut by 8 bases, the J end by 0 bases, with 13 bases between. This CDR3 region has 14 residues. The CDR3, as DNA: TGTGCCGGAGCCAGGACCGCGAACACCGGGGAGCTGTTTTTT. Translation gives CAGARTANTGELFF.

The chain combines TRBV11-2 with TRBJ2-7; 7 bases are shared with TRBD2. The CDR3 is 13 amino acids. Trimming cost V 5 bases and J 2 bases; bases outside gene matches: 3. Germline V gene sequence: CDR1 SGHAT, CDR2 FQNNGV. CDR3 in amino acids: CASSQGLAYEQYF. DNA of the CDR3: TGTGCCAGCAGCCAAGGACTAGCCTACGAGCAGTACTTC.

The rearrangement links TRBV15 to TRBJ2-1, with 7 bases identical to TRBD2. The germline gives CDR1 LNHNV, CDR2 YYDKDF (reference sequence). Trimming at V came to 0 bases and at J to 3 bases, leaving 2 bases not matched to a gene. This CDR3 has 15 amino acids. CDR3 protein: CATSRDGGGYNEQFF. The DNA of the CDR3 is TGTGCCACCAGCAGAGATGGGGGGGGCTACAATGAGCAGTTCTTC.